The 10 T cell receptor beta chains below were found in one sample sequenced in a study of blood T cells in healthy people across ages. PCR was performed a second time for about 7 to 12 cycles using a sample-barcoded 5' primer and a J-beta primer mix. TCRdb re-analysed the 5' RACE reads in MiXCR, keeping a single row per CDR3 protein. The repertoire holds 380,000 or so distinct CDR3 sequences, with about half as singletons. The sequencing input was blood. The receptor source for this set is a man aged 55 to 70 in good health.

In DNA form, the CDR3 reads TGCGCCAGCAGCCAAGAATCGGACAGGGGGGGGTTTAGGGAAAAACTGTTTTTT. Its protein product is CASSQESDRGGFREKLFF. The rearrangement joins TRBV4-1 to TRBJ1-4, with 10 nucleotides matching TRBD1. Looked up from germline, CDR1 is MGHRA and CDR2 is YSYEKL. The CDR3 is 18 amino acids. Trimming cost V 0 bases and J 8 bases; bases outside gene matches: 12.

The V call is TRBV10-3, the J call TRBJ2-3; D uncertain. Germline V gene lookup returns CDR1 ENHRY and CDR2 SYGVKD. V shed 5 bases and J shed 2 bases, with 8 bases lying between them. The length of the CDR3 is 13 residues. CDR3 loop: CAISNTATDTQYF. CDR3 coding DNA: TGTGCCATCAGTAATACAGCCACAGATACGCAGTATTTT.

The genes are TRBV7-2 and TRBJ2-7, with 7 bases fitting TRBD1. After removal of 4 bases from V and 7 bases from J, the junction contained 4 bases not matched to a gene. CDR1 and CDR2 from the germline V gene are SGHTA and FQGNSA. This CDR3 has 12 amino acids. This chain's CDR3 is CASSYSQGEQYF. Here the CDR3 DNA reads TGTGCCAGCAGCTACTCACAGGGGGAGCAGTACTTC. Variable domain in full (rest from reference TRBV7-2 and TRBJ2-7): GAGVSQSPSNKVTEKGKDVELRCDPISGHTALYWYRQSLGQGLEFLIYFQGNSAPDKSGLPSDRFSAERTGGSVSTLTIQRTQQEDSAVYLCASSYSQGEQYFGPGTRLTVT.

This clonotype was counted a few times. The chain carries TRBV5-1 and TRBJ2-3, with D possibly TRBD2 on 5 matching bases. Trimming took 2 bases from V and 0 from J, leaving 7 bases between them. The CDR3 is 14 residues long. Germline assignment: CDR1 SGHRS and CDR2 YFSETQ. The CDR3 DNA reads as TGCGCCAGCAGCTTCTGGGAGAGCACAGATACGCAGTATTTT. As protein: CASSFWESTDTQYF.

V and J are TRBV12-5 and TRBJ2-2; no firm D call. CDR3 length: 13 amino acids. Germline CDR1 LGHNT, CDR2 FRNRAP. V was shortened by 6 bases and J by 8 bases, with 13 bases between the two germline ends. The CDR3 is CASGPEWGGELFF. CDR3 sequence (DNA): TGTGCTAGTGGCCCTGAATGGGGTGGGGAGCTGTTTTTT.

The V gene is TRBV6-1, the J gene TRBJ2-5, with 7 bases aligning to TRBD2. The ends lost 2 bases at V and 1 base at J; junction bases unmatched: 7. This CDR3 region has 16 residues. The germline CDR1 and CDR2 sequences are MNHNS and SASEGT. The CDR3: CASSENLAVIQETQYF. CDR3 nucleotide sequence: TGTGCCAGCAGTGAAAACCTAGCGGTCATCCAAGAGACCCAGTACTTC.

The rearrangement uses TRBV3-1 and TRBJ2-3; a weak D match, TRBD2 (6 bases). Per the germline V gene, CDR1 is LGHDT and CDR2 is YNNKEL (reference sequence). V lost 4 bases and J lost 5, with 13 bases in between. This CDR3 contains 14 residues. The DNA of the CDR3 is TGTGCCAGCAGCCCTCTCGATAGCGGAGATACGCAGTATTTT. Its protein product is CASSPLDSGDTQYF.

The chain links TRBV5-1 to TRBJ2-7, with D hard to call. Germline V CDR1 and CDR2: SGHRS, YFSETQ. Trimming removed 2 bases from V and 7 bases from J, with 22 bases in between. This CDR3 is 16 amino acids long. The CDR3 coding sequence is TGCGCCAGCAGCTTTGCCAGCAGAAGCTCCTACAATGAGCAGTACTTC. This codes for CASSFASRSSYNEQYF.

This clonotype was observed a handful of times. The chain combines TRBV5-1 with TRBJ2-7; perhaps TRBD1 as D (5 bases). Germline V gene sequence: CDR1 SGHRS, CDR2 YFSETQ. The CDR3 runs 14 residues. Trimming stripped 0 bases from V and 0 bases from J, with 7 bases between. CDR3 sequence (DNA): TGCGCCAGCAGCTTGGTCAGGGCCTCCTACGAGCAGTACTTC. Translated: CASSLVRASYEQYF.

V usage is TRBV6-6 and J usage is TRBJ1-4; tentatively, D is TRBD1 (6 bases). Germline values: CDR1 MNHNY, CDR2 SVGAGI (reference sequence). The CDR3 length is 15 residues. Trimming stripped 4 bases from V and 7 bases from J, with 16 bases between. CDR3 sequence reads: CASSSPGAIGEKLFF. The CDR3 nucleotides are TGTGCCAGCAGTTCCCCGGGGGCTATTGGTGAAAAACTGTTTTTT.